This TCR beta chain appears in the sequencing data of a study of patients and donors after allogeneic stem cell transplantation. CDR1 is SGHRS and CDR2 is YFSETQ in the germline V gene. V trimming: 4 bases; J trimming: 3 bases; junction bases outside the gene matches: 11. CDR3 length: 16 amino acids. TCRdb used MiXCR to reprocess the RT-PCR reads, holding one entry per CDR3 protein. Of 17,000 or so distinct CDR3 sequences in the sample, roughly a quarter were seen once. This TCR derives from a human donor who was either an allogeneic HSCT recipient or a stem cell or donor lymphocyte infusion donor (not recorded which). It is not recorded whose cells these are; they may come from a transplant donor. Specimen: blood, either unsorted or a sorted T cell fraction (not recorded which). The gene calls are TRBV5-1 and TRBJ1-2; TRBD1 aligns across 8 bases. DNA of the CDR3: TGCGCCAGCAGCAGCGACAGGGGAAAGAAGGACTATGGCTACACCTTC. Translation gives CASSSDRGKKDYGYTF.